This TCR beta chain was sequenced for a study of blood T cell repertoires in COVID-19. Study context: Acute and convalescent COVID-19 samples came from the United States, Italy and Spain. Sources were T cells, B-cell-depleted T cells, or PBMCs; the material itself was cDNA or gDNA.

This CDR3 contains 14 residues. V shed 1 base and J shed 3 bases, with 8 bases lying between them. Germline V gives CDR1 SGHTA, CDR2 FQGNSA. Under the authors' procedure: Reference gene primer amplification gave nucleated cell count estimates. Sequenced by immunoSEQ multiplex PCR; TCRdb stores in-frame clones only, minus some. That table gives V, J and clone size, and the DNA gave D and trimming. Here the sample spans some 240,000 clones, around 80% being singletons. The material sequenced was peripheral blood. The J gene is TRBJ2-3, the V gene TRBV7-2; D is perhaps TRBD2 (5 bases). The origin of this receptor is a woman aged 70 to 79 with acute or convalescent COVID-19. Here the CDR3 reads CASSLVARTDTQYF. Written as DNA, the CDR3 is TGTGCCAGCAGCTTAGTAGCGAGGACAGATACGCAGTATTTT.